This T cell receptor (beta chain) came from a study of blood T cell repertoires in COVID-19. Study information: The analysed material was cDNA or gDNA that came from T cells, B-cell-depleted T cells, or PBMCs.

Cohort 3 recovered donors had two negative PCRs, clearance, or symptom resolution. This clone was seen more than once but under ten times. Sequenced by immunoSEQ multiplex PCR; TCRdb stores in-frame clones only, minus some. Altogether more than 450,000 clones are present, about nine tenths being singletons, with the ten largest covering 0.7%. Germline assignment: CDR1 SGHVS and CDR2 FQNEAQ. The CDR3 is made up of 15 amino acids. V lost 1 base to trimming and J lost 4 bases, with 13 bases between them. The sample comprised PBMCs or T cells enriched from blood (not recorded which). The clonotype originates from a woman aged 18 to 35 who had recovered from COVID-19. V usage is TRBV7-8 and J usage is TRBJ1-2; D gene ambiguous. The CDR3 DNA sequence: TGTGCCAGCAGCTTAGTCACGACTGAAGGCTATGGCTACACCTTC. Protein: CASSLVTTEGYGYTF.